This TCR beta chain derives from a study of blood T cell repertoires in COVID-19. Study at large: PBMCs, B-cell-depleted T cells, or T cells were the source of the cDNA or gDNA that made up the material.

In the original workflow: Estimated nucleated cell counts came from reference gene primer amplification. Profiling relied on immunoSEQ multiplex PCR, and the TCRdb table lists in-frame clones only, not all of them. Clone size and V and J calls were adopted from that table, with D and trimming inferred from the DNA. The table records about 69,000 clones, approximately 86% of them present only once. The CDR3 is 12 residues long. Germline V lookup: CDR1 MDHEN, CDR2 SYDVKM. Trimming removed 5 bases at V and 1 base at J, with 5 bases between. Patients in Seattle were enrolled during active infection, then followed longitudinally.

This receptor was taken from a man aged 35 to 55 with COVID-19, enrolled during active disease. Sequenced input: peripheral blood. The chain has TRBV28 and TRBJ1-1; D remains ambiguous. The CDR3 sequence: CASSAENTEAFF. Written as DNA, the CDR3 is TGTGCCAGCAGTGCGGAGAACACTGAAGCTTTCTTT.